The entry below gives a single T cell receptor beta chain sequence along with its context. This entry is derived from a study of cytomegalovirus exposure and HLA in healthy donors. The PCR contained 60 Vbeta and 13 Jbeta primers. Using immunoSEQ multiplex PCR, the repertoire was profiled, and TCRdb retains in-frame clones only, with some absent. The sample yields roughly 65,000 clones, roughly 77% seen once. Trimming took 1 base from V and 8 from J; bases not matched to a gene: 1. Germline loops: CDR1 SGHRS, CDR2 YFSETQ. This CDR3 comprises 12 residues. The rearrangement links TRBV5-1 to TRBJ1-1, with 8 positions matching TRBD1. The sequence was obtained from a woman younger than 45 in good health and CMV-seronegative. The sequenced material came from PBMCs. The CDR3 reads CASSLRDREAFF. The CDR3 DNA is TGCGCCAGCAGCTTGAGGGACAGGGAAGCTTTCTTT.